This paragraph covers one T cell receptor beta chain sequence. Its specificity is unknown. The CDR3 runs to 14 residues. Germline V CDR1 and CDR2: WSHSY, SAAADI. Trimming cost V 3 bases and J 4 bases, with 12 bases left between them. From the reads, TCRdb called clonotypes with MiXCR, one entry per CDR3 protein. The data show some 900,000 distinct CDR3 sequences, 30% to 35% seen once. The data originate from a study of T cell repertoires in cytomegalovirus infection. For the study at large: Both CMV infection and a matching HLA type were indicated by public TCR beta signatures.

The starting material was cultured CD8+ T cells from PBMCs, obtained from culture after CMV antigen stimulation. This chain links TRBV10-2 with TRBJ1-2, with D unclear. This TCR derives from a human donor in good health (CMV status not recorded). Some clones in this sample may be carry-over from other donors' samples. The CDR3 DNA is TGCGCCAGCAGTGAACTGAGACGGAGCTATGGCTACACCTTC. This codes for CASSELRRSYGYTF.